A single sample is the source of the 27 T cell receptor beta chains below, sequenced in a study of naive and memory T cell subsets. An equimolar mix of two oligonucleotides served as the beta constant-region primer for TRBC1 and TRBC2. TCRdb reprocessed the UMI-ligation and nested PCR reads with MiXCR, giving one entry per CDR3 protein. Among around 160,000 distinct CDR3 sequences listed, about 17% were seen once. Sequencing input: naive CD4+ T cells from blood. These receptor sequences come from a human donor in good health.

In its sample, this clonotype was seen a few times. The genes are TRBV7-7 and TRBJ2-5, with D unclear. The CDR3 extends over 14 amino acids. Trimming stripped 5 bases from V and 1 base from J, with 11 bases between. Looked up from germline, CDR1 is SSHAT and CDR2 is FNYEAQ (reference sequence). The CDR3 nucleotides read TGTGCCAGCAGCCCCGGACGGACCCAAGAGACCCAGTACTTC. Residues: CASSPGRTQETQYF.

The chain couples TRBV29-1 to TRBJ1-1, with D possibly being TRBD1 (5 bases). From germline, CDR1 is SQVTM and CDR2 ANQGSEA. The length of the CDR3 is 11 residues. The V end was cut by 7 bases, the J end by 1 base, with 7 bases between. CDR3 DNA: TGCAGCGCAACAGGGAACACTGAAGCTTTCTTT. Its protein is CSATGNTEAFF. Based on the CDR3 plus reference TRBV29-1 and TRBJ1-1, the full variable domain is SAVISQKPSRDICQRGTSLTIQCQVDSQVTMMFWYRQQPGQSLTLIATANQGSEATYESGFVIDKFPISRPNLTFSTLTVSNMSPEDSSIYLCSATGNTEAFFGQGTRLTVV.

The chain links TRBV4-2 to TRBJ2-7, with 11 nucleotides matching TRBD1. Germline-derived CDR1 and CDR2 are LGHNA and YNFKEQ. CDR3 length equals 15 residues. Unmatched junction bases numbered 9, after V lost 5 bases and J lost 6 bases. The CDR3 nucleotides read TGTGCCAGCAGCAAGGCCGGGACAGGGGGAGGCGAGCAGTACTTC. This encodes CASSKAGTGGGEQYF.

This clonotype was observed a handful of times. V gene TRBV24-1 combines with J gene TRBJ2-1; 10 bases align to TRBD2. The junction had 12 bases not matched to a gene; V was cut back by 5 bases and J by 6 bases. Germline assignment: CDR1 KGHDR and CDR2 SFDVKD. The CDR3 covers 17 residues. This chain's CDR3 is CATSGPSAGGPLNEQFF. For the CDR3, the DNA is TGTGCCACCAGTGGGCCCTCAGCGGGAGGGCCACTCAATGAGCAGTTCTTC.

The rearrangement links TRBV7-3 to TRBJ2-2, with D possibly matching TRBD2 (5 bases). Germline-derived CDR1 and CDR2 are SGHTA and FQGTGA. The CDR3 length is 12 residues. Deletions cut 8 bases from V and 4 bases from J, with 8 bases between. Here the CDR3 reads CASGSGTGELFF. The CDR3 region has the DNA TGTGCCAGCGGAAGCGGCACCGGGGAGCTGTTTTTT.

The rearrangement joins TRBV2 to TRBJ2-7, with no clear D. With 8 bases removed from V and 0 bases from J, the gap between germline ends came to 17 bases. This CDR3 is built from 15 residues. Germline CDR1 is SNHLY and CDR2 is FYNNEI. CDR3 sequence reads: CASGETPQTSYEQYF. The CDR3 DNA reads as TGTGCCAGCGGAGAGACTCCGCAGACCTCCTACGAGCAGTACTTC.

The chain links TRBV27 to TRBJ2-7; 8 positions agree with TRBD1. The CDR3 length is 14 residues. Trimming at V came to 5 bases and at J to 6 bases, leaving 9 bases not matched to a gene. Germline CDR1 and CDR2: MNHEY and SMNVEV (reference sequence). The chain's CDR3 is CASSQRQGNSEQYF. In nucleotides, the CDR3 is TGTGCCAGCAGTCAAAGACAGGGGAATAGCGAGCAGTACTTC.

The table lists this clonotype with a few counts. This chain joins TRBV4-1 and TRBJ1-2; D is possibly TRBD1 (5 bases). The germline CDR1 and CDR2 sequences are MGHRA and YSYEKL. Trimming left V 0 bases short and J 3 bases short, with 11 bases between. CDR3 length equals 15 residues. CDR3 amino acids: CASSQDRGRHYGYTF. The CDR3 DNA reads TGCGCCAGCAGCCAAGATCGGGGCAGACACTATGGCTACACCTTC.

The gene calls are TRBV10-2 and TRBJ1-1; D is unclear. Looked up from germline, CDR1 is WSHSY and CDR2 is SAAADI. The CDR3 is 13 amino acids. Trimming left V 2 bases short and J 3 bases short, with 7 bases between. CDR3 in amino acids: CASSENFDTEAFF. The CDR3 DNA sequence: TGCGCCAGCAGTGAGAATTTCGACACTGAAGCTTTCTTT.

The chain couples TRBV5-4 to TRBJ2-5, with 8 bases identical to TRBD1. V shed 4 bases and J 5 bases; nucleotides not matched to a gene: 4. CDR1 is SGHNT, CDR2 YYREEE, per germline (reference sequence). The CDR3 is made up of 13 amino acids. CDR3 residues: CASSPRQGETQYF. CDR3 in DNA: TGTGCCAGCAGCCCACGACAGGGGGAGACCCAGTACTTC.

This rearrangement joins TRBV28 to TRBJ2-3; TRBD2 might be the D (5 bases). Germline V gene data show CDR1 as MDHEN and CDR2 as SYDVKM. The V end was cut by 4 bases, the J end by 2 bases, with 13 bases between. The CDR3 has 15 amino acids. The CDR3 DNA sequence: TGTGCCAGCAGTTCCCCGGGTAGCGCCACAGATACGCAGTATTTT. It is translated as CASSSPGSATDTQYF.

The chain couples TRBV19 to TRBJ1-5; no definite D call. The germline V gene encodes CDR1 LNHDA and CDR2 SQIVND (reference sequence). Trimming cost V 3 bases and J 0 bases, with 12 bases left between them. The CDR3 contains 16 residues. CDR3 coding DNA: TGTGCCAGTAGTATCCCGGCGGTTTATAGCAATCAGCCCCAGCATTTT. As protein: CASSIPAVYSNQPQHF.

The gene calls are TRBV10-3 and TRBJ2-3; TRBD2 agrees at 10 bases. Germline CDR1 is ENHRY and CDR2 is SYGVKD. CDR3 length: 13 amino acids. J lost 3 bases, V lost 9 bases, and 3 bases had no gene match. The CDR3 protein is CAIASGSTDTQYF. CDR3 DNA sequence: TGTGCCATTGCTAGCGGGAGTACAGATACGCAGTATTTT.

In this sample, this clonotype turned up a few times. V is TRBV19 and J is TRBJ2-4; possible D gene TRBD1, 6 bases. V shed 2 bases and J shed 0 bases, with 14 bases lying between them. The V gene's germline CDR1 is LNHDA and CDR2 SQIVND (reference sequence). The CDR3 is 17 residues long. The CDR3 loop reads CASSIPGQGIAKNIQYF. In DNA, the CDR3 is TGTGCCAGTAGTATACCTGGGCAGGGGATAGCCAAAAACATTCAGTACTTC.

This clonotype was observed at least ten times. The V call is TRBV10-3, the J call TRBJ1-1; no firm D call. The CDR3 is 12 amino acids. V gave up 8 bases and J gave up 0 bases, with 7 bases separating them. CDR1 ENHRY and CDR2 SYGVKD come from the germline V gene. CDR3 protein: CAIEDMNTEAFF. The CDR3 DNA follows: TGTGCCATCGAGGATATGAACACTGAAGCTTTCTTT.

This CDR3 is CASSQVGGQPQHF. The CDR3 bases are TGTGCCAGCAGCCAAGTCGGGGGGCAGCCCCAGCATTTT. The V call is TRBV3-1, the J call TRBJ1-5; maybe TRBD1 (5 bases). Looked up from germline, CDR1 is LGHDT and CDR2 is YNNKEL (reference sequence). V was trimmed by 1 base and J by 7 bases, leaving 8 bases between them. CDR3 length equals 13 residues.

J is TRBJ1-2 and V is TRBV19, with TRBD1 identical over 8 bases. With 5 bases clipped from V and 5 bases from J, the junction kept 13 bases outside the gene matches. This CDR3 has 16 amino acids. Per germline, CDR1 LNHDA and CDR2 SQIVND (reference sequence). The CDR3 DNA reads TGTGCCAGTAGTGGCGGGCGGACAGGGAAGGTTTATGGCTACACCTTC. It yields the protein CASSGGRTGKVYGYTF.

The chain couples TRBV5-1 to TRBJ2-7, with 11 nucleotides matching TRBD2. This CDR3 is 14 amino acids long. Germline assignment: CDR1 SGHRS and CDR2 YFSETQ. J gave up 7 bases and V 3 bases, and 6 bases lay outside the gene matches. As DNA, the CDR3 is TGCGCCAGCAGCTCGGGGACTAGCGGAGGAGAGCAGTACTTC. This encodes CASSSGTSGGEQYF.

About this clonotype: A much bigger clone sits one base away, suggesting this may be a read error. This chain uses TRBV7-6 with TRBJ1-1; D is perhaps TRBD1 (5 bases). This CDR3 comprises 13 residues. CDR1 SGHVS and CDR2 FNYEAQ come from the germline V gene. V was trimmed by 4 bases and J by 0 bases, leaving 6 bases between them. CDR3 nucleotides: TGTGCCAGCAGCTCACAGGTGAACACTGAAGCTTTCTTT. It is translated as CASSSQVNTEAFF.

J is TRBJ2-3 and V is TRBV6-5, with D uncertain. Germline CDR1 MNHEY, CDR2 SVGAGI. The V and J ends lost 0 bases and 1 base respectively, with 5 bases between them. The CDR3 is 14 amino acids. CDR3 sequence reads: CASSYSLGTDTQYF. Here the CDR3 DNA reads TGTGCCAGCAGTTACTCGTTGGGCACAGATACGCAGTATTTT.

This clonotype appeared a few times. The V and J genes are TRBV19 and TRBJ2-7, with 9 nucleotides matching TRBD1. The CDR3 has 15 amino acids. Germline CDR1 and CDR2: LNHDA and SQIVND (reference sequence). The J segment lost 5 bases and the V segment lost 4 bases, leaving 9 bases of the junction unmatched. CDR3 in amino acids: CASSSRDRAPHEQYF. The CDR3, as DNA: TGTGCCAGTAGTAGCCGGGACAGGGCTCCGCACGAGCAGTACTTC.

J is TRBJ2-7 and V is TRBV10-3; 11 nucleotides agree with TRBD1. Germline V lookup: CDR1 ENHRY, CDR2 SYGVKD. The trim removed 7 bases at V and 5 bases at J, leaving 4 bases unmatched. This CDR3 region has 13 residues. The CDR3 sequence: CAITGTGGNEQYF. DNA for the CDR3: TGTGCCATCACCGGGACAGGGGGGAACGAGCAGTACTTC.

V and J are TRBV4-2 and TRBJ1-2; D possibly corresponds to TRBD1 (6 bases). V was shortened by 2 bases and J by 6 bases, with 22 bases between the two germline ends. CDR3 size: 17 residues. In germline, CDR1 is LGHNA, CDR2 YNFKEQ. CDR3: CASSQNSLGGPKNGYTF. DNA for the CDR3: TGTGCCAGCAGCCAAAATTCATTAGGGGGACCAAAGAATGGCTACACCTTC.

This clonotype has more than one count but fewer than ten. The rearrangement uses TRBV5-1 and TRBJ2-7; 7 nucleotides match TRBD1. Germline trimming cut 4 bases from V and 2 bases from J; bases unmatched to any gene: 9. The CDR3 contains 15 residues. Germline CDR1 SGHRS, CDR2 YFSETQ. The CDR3 loop is CASSEAPTGAYEQYF. Here the CDR3 DNA reads TGCGCCAGCAGCGAGGCTCCTACAGGGGCCTACGAGCAGTACTTC.

The chain recombines TRBV2 with TRBJ2-1; D is uncertain. The CDR3 contains 11 residues. V was trimmed by 7 bases and J by 8 bases, leaving 9 bases between them. The germline V gene encodes CDR1 SNHLY and CDR2 FYNNEI. The CDR3, as DNA: TGTGCCAGCAATTCTTATTATGAGCAGTTCTTC. This sequence encodes CASNSYYEQFF.

V is TRBV27 and J is TRBJ1-4; TRBD1 agrees at 12 bases. CDR1 and CDR2 from the germline V gene are MNHEY and SMNVEV (reference sequence). The CDR3 runs to 15 residues. V shed 5 bases and J 6 bases; nucleotides not matched to a gene: 4. CDR3 region: CASSPGQGAYEKLFF. CDR3 DNA sequence: TGTGCCAGCAGTCCGGGACAGGGGGCCTATGAAAAACTGTTTTTT.

The gene calls are TRBV11-2 and TRBJ2-1; 10 nucleotides align to TRBD2. The CDR3 sequence is 16 residues long. J lost 7 bases, V lost 1 base, and 7 bases had no gene match. Germline V lookup: CDR1 SGHAT, CDR2 FQNNGV. CDR3 coding DNA: TGTGCCAGCAGCTTAGTTTCACTAGCGGGAATTAATGAGCAGTTCTTC. This sequence encodes CASSLVSLAGINEQFF.